This T cell receptor beta chain was observed in a study of T cells in Graves' hyperthyroidism and ophthalmopathy. Using RNA transcripts as the source, TCR beta CDR3 regions were amplified. The primer set for the first-round RT-PCR of the TCR CDR3 was HTBI. MiXCR, run by TCRdb on the multiplex PCR reads, gives a single entry per CDR3 protein. The data hold some 760,000 distinct CDR3 sequences, with around 15% observed a single time. Per germline, CDR1 MNHNS and CDR2 SASEGT. The V and J ends lost 6 bases and 1 base, in that order; junction bases with no gene match: 7. This CDR3 is built from 16 residues. This clonotype occurred many times.

The V gene is TRBV6-1, the J gene TRBJ2-7, with 12 bases that match TRBD2. Sequencing was carried out using blood. This TCR derives from a young woman with Graves' hyperthyroidism. The CDR3 protein is CASRTLAGGGSYEQYF. The CDR3 bases are TGTGCCAGCAGGACACTAGCGGGAGGAGGGTCCTACGAGCAGTACTTC.